The 7 T cell receptor beta chains given below trace back to one sample, sequenced in a study of tumor-infiltrating lymphocytes in primary liver carcinoma. RNA was extracted from whole blood without cell sorting, alongside germline DNA. From 500 ng of total RNA, TCR beta-specific cDNA was reverse-transcribed using a constant-region primer. Slightly modified ARM-PCR served as the procedure for the TCR beta libraries. These libraries came from three rounds of nested multiplex PCR. In the first two PCR rounds, TRBV1-TRBV30 forward primers were paired with a C-beta reverse primer, and each round lasted around 10 cycles. TCRdb reprocessed the multiplex PCR reads with MiXCR, giving one entry per CDR3 protein. The sample records some 190,000 distinct CDR3 sequences, roughly 60% being singletons. Sequenced: peripheral blood. The origin of the receptors is a man aged 40-49 years with primary liver carcinoma and hepatitis B virus infection.

The chain has TRBV7-9 and TRBJ2-7; 8 positions match TRBD2. This CDR3 contains 16 residues. Germline V lookup: CDR1 SEHNR, CDR2 FQNEAQ (reference sequence). V lost 0 bases, J lost 5 bases, and 9 bases stayed unmatched. CDR3 region: CASSLAVAGPSNEQYF. The CDR3 DNA sequence: TGTGCCAGCAGCTTAGCGGTAGCGGGGCCCTCGAACGAGCAGTACTTC.

To note about this clonotype: One end of the junction varies from germline; a read error may be responsible. This chain links TRBV11-2 with TRBJ2-7, with no clear D. There are 14 residues in the CDR3. CDR1 and CDR2 from the germline V gene are SGHAT and FQNNGV. The DNA for the CDR3 is TGTGCCAGCAGCTTAGATAGCAGACCCTACGAGCAGTACTTT. Protein: CASSLDSRPYEQYF.

This clonotype was seen only once. Because the CDR3 is missing its conserved closing phenylalanine or tryptophan, this is likely a read error. The V gene is TRBV11-2, the J gene TRBJ2-1; 9 nucleotides align to TRBD1. J was trimmed by 2 bases and V by 10 bases; bases with no gene match: 12. Germline CDR1 SGHAT, CDR2 FQNNGV. This CDR3 region has 16 residues. This CDR3 reads CANTLYGQGTYNEQFV. For the CDR3, the DNA is TGTGCCAACACCCTATACGGACAGGGGACCTACAATGAGCAGTTCGTC.

As concerns this clonotype: Compared with germline, one end of the junction differs, possibly owing to a read error. The chain links TRBV4-1 to TRBJ2-3; 12 positions agree with TRBD2. Per germline, CDR1 MGHRA and CDR2 YSYEKL. There are 20 residues in the CDR3. CDR3 in amino acids: CASSQDRVLAGGPRGDTHYF. The DNA for the CDR3 is TGCGCCAGCAGCCAAGATCGAGTTCTAGCGGGAGGGCCGAGGGGAGATACGCACTATTTT.

Remarks on this clonotype: Since the CDR3 does not end with the conserved phenylalanine or tryptophan, this likely comes from a read error. This chain connects TRBV28 to TRBJ1-2, with 10 nucleotides matching TRBD1. The CDR3 length is 16 residues. Per germline, CDR1 MDHEN and CDR2 SYDVKM. V lost 4 bases and J lost 4; bases outside the gene matches: 9. CDR3 nucleotide sequence: TGTGCCAGCAGTTCCGGGACAGGGGATAAGGGCTATGGCTACACCTCC. Amino acids: CASSSGTGDKGYGYTS.

The J gene is TRBJ2-1, the V gene TRBV5-1; D unresolved. Trimming removed 0 bases at V and 5 bases at J, with 9 bases between. The CDR3 loop spans 14 amino acids. Germline values: CDR1 SGHRS, CDR2 YFSETQ. The CDR3 reads CASSLGPSNNEQFF. The CDR3 DNA is TGCGCCAGCAGCTTGGGGCCCTCGAACAATGAGCAGTTCTTC.

This clonotype occurred once. A single base separates this from a much larger clone, so it may be a read error. The chain is built from TRBV4-2 and TRBJ2-3; D is perhaps TRBD2 (6 bases). From germline, CDR1 is LGHNA and CDR2 YNFKEQ. This CDR3 comprises 16 residues. The V end was cut by 1 base, the J end by 4 bases, with 15 bases between. The CDR3 nucleotides read TGTGCCAGCAGCCAAGGTCCAACGGGAGATGCAGATACGCAGTATTTT. Encoded protein: CASSQGPTGDADTQYF.